Shown below are 24 T cell receptor beta chains from a single sample sequenced in a study of cytomegalovirus exposure and HLA in healthy donors. 60 Vbeta and 13 Jbeta primers were used in PCR. TCRdb keeps only in-frame clones here, not all; method: immunoSEQ multiplex PCR. Of about 120,000 clones listed, over 75% are singletons. The source material was PBMCs. All receptors come from a man aged 40-49 years in good health and CMV-seronegative.

This clone was picked up a small number of times. Within the sample, other DNA sequences also encode this same CDR3. V is TRBV5-1 and J is TRBJ1-1; D perhaps matches TRBD1 (5 bases). Trimming pared 0 bases from V and 2 bases from J, leaving 8 bases between. The germline V gene has CDR1 SGHRS and CDR2 YFSETQ. This CDR3 spans 14 amino acids. CDR3 nucleotides: TGCGCCAGCAGCTTGGCGACAGCAAACACTGAAGCTTTCTTT. As protein: CASSLATANTEAFF.

This clone has just a few counts. J is TRBJ2-6 and V is TRBV2, with D perhaps matching TRBD1 (5 bases). Trimming stripped 6 bases from V and 0 bases from J, with 9 bases between. Germline lookup yields CDR1 SNHLY and CDR2 FYNNEI. This CDR3 has 15 residues. The CDR3 coding sequence is TGTGCCAGCAGGATGACAGTCTCTGGGGCCAACGTCCTGACTTTC. It specifies CASRMTVSGANVLTF.

The chain recombines TRBV18 with TRBJ1-2; no definite D call. Between the trimmed V and J ends, which lost 0 bases and 5 bases, there was a span of 13 bases. CDR1 is KGHSH, CDR2 LQKENI, per germline. The CDR3 extends over 15 amino acids. The CDR3 is CASSPPGSDGYGYTF. CDR3 bases: TGTGCCAGCTCACCACCGGGCTCTGATGGATATGGCTACACCTTC.

This rearrangement joins TRBV10-1 to TRBJ1-1; D unresolved. The CDR3 contains 14 residues. Trimming took 6 bases from V and 4 from J, leaving 15 bases between them. Germline loops: CDR1 WNHNN, CDR2 SYGVQD (reference sequence). The CDR3 reads CASRAFLGGTEAFF. CDR3 bases: TGCGCCAGCAGGGCCTTTCTTGGAGGCACTGAAGCTTTCTTT.

This clone was observed a handful of times. V gene TRBV4-1 combines with J gene TRBJ2-7; 12 bases map to TRBD1. Looked up from germline, CDR1 is MGHRA and CDR2 is YSYEKL. The V and J ends lost 1 base and 4 bases, in that order; junction bases with no gene match: 2. The length of the CDR3 is 15 residues. CDR3 coding DNA: TGCGCCAGCAGCCAAGTGGGACAGGGGGCGTACGAGCAGTACTTC. It encodes CASSQVGQGAYEQYF.

The chain links TRBV5-8 to TRBJ1-1; TRBD1 might be the D (6 bases). In germline, CDR1 is SGHTS, CDR2 YDEGEE. This CDR3 has 15 residues. V gave up 4 bases and J gave up 5 bases, with 18 bases separating them. CDR3 DNA sequence: TGTGCCAGCAGCAACAGGGAGATATTTCGAACTGAAGCTTTCTTT. This encodes CASSNREIFRTEAFF.

This chain links TRBV10-1 with TRBJ2-7, with D unresolved. Trimming pared 0 bases from V and 0 bases from J, leaving 15 bases between. Germline V CDR1 and CDR2: WNHNN, SYGVQD (reference sequence). The CDR3 extends over 17 amino acids. The CDR3: CASSESIGTRSSYEQYF. The CDR3 nucleotides are TGCGCCAGCAGTGAGTCGATAGGAACGAGGAGCTCCTACGAGCAGTACTTC.

The V and J genes are TRBV29-1 and TRBJ2-1; 9 bases are shared with TRBD2. Germline CDR1 is SQVTM and CDR2 is ANQGSEA. This CDR3 is 13 amino acids long. V lost 2 bases to trimming and J lost 4 bases; unmatched junction nucleotides: 0. CDR3 in amino acids: CSVELAGYNEQFF. CDR3 DNA sequence: TGCAGCGTTGAACTAGCGGGGTACAATGAGCAGTTCTTC.

This rearrangement joins TRBV28 to TRBJ1-5; D unresolved. V dropped 3 bases and J dropped 0 bases, with 9 bases sitting between them. There are 15 residues in the CDR3. Germline V gene data show CDR1 as MDHEN and CDR2 as SYDVKM. DNA of the CDR3: TGTGCCAGCAGTTTCCCCGGGTCTAGCAATCAGCCCCAGCATTTT. Protein sequence: CASSFPGSSNQPQHF.

The V call is TRBV7-2, the J call TRBJ1-5; no firm D call. Germline lookup yields CDR1 SGHTA and CDR2 FQGNSA. Trimming left V 1 base short and J 5 bases short, with 12 bases between. CDR3 length: 15 amino acids. The CDR3 DNA reads TGTGCCAGCAGCTTAGGGGCAACTGGTTATCAGCCCCAGCATTTT. It is translated as CASSLGATGYQPQHF.

CDR3 sequence: CASSRGQFHTGELFF. CDR3 DNA sequence: TGTGCCAGTAGTAGGGGACAGTTCCACACCGGGGAGCTGTTTTTT. The rearrangement links TRBV19 to TRBJ2-2; 7 positions match TRBD1. From germline, CDR1 is LNHDA and CDR2 SQIVND (reference sequence). The CDR3 has 15 residues. V lost 4 bases to trimming and J lost 3 bases; unmatched junction nucleotides: 5.

V gene TRBV7-9 combines with J gene TRBJ2-3; weak D call: TRBD2 (5 bases). Germline lookup yields CDR1 SEHNR and CDR2 FQNEAQ (reference sequence). The CDR3 is 15 amino acids. V was pared by 5 bases and J by 1 base, with 13 bases between. The CDR3 is CASSRIAPGTDTQYF. CDR3 in DNA: TGTGCCAGCAGCCGGATAGCGCCTGGCACAGATACGCAGTATTTT.

Here the CDR3 reads CSVAKLAGGPNEQFF. The CDR3 DNA reads as TGCAGCGTCGCCAAACTAGCGGGAGGGCCAAATGAGCAGTTCTTC. This sequence joins TRBV29-1 and TRBJ2-1; 13 nucleotides match TRBD2. The germline V gene encodes CDR1 SQVTM and CDR2 ANQGSEA. The CDR3 has 15 amino acids. V was pared by 6 bases and J by 7 bases, with 9 bases of the junction left unmatched.

The chain links TRBV15 to TRBJ2-7, with D perhaps matching TRBD1 (5 bases). V lost 6 bases and J lost 3, with 12 bases in between. Germline V CDR1 and CDR2: LNHNV, YYDKDF (reference sequence). CDR3 length: 13 amino acids. The CDR3 sequence: CATRAGNIYEQYF. As DNA, the CDR3 is TGTGCCACCAGGGCAGGGAACATCTACGAGCAGTACTTC.

This chain links TRBV14 with TRBJ1-4; possibly TRBD1 for D (5 bases). This CDR3 contains 15 residues. V lost 2 bases and J 6 bases, leaving 13 bases between the germline ends. The germline V gene encodes CDR1 SGHDN and CDR2 FVKESK. CDR3 sequence reads: CASSQLSGGDEKLFF. DNA of the CDR3: TGTGCCAGCAGCCAACTTTCGGGAGGGGATGAAAAACTGTTTTTT.

The rearrangement joins TRBV11-2 to TRBJ1-2; D gene ambiguous. The CDR3 spans 16 residues. The V end lost 0 bases, the J end lost 4 bases, and 15 bases lay between the germline ends. CDR1 and CDR2 (germline): SGHAT, FQNNGV. The CDR3 bases are TGTGCCAGCAGCTTAGAAGCACTCCTACCACTCTATGGCTACACCTTC. Translated, it gives CASSLEALLPLYGYTF.

The V call is TRBV19, the J call TRBJ1-1, with 9 bases that match TRBD1. Germline values: CDR1 LNHDA, CDR2 SQIVND (reference sequence). This CDR3 has 14 amino acids. Losses at the gene ends were 6 bases for V and 4 bases for J; bases not matched to a gene: 6. The chain's CDR3 is CASRGTGYGTEAFF. Here the CDR3 DNA reads TGTGCCAGTAGGGGGACAGGGTACGGCACTGAAGCTTTCTTT.

The chain uses TRBV6-5 and TRBJ2-2; TRBD2 is a possible D gene (6 bases). The CDR3 length is 16 residues. V lost 2 bases, J lost 6 bases, and 16 bases lay in between. Germline loops: CDR1 MNHEY, CDR2 SVGAGI. This CDR3 reads CASSYSPGGEAGELFF. The CDR3 region has the DNA TGTGCCAGCAGTTACAGCCCCGGGGGTGAGGCCGGGGAGCTGTTTTTT.

V gene TRBV27 combines with J gene TRBJ2-7; 11 bases are shared with TRBD2. Per the germline V gene, CDR1 is MNHEY and CDR2 is SMNVEV (reference sequence). V gave up 6 bases and J gave up 1 base; unmatched junction bases: 5. CDR3 length: 15 residues. The CDR3 sequence: CASRPLAGVSYEQYF. The CDR3 nucleotides read TGTGCCAGCAGGCCACTAGCGGGGGTGTCCTACGAGCAGTACTTC.

The V and J genes are TRBV19 and TRBJ2-3; D is unclear. Trimming stripped 7 bases from V and 0 bases from J, with 14 bases between. The CDR3 consists of 15 residues. Germline V lookup: CDR1 LNHDA, CDR2 SQIVND (reference sequence). CDR3 protein: CASTRSRGSTDTQYF. The DNA of the CDR3 is TGTGCCAGTACCCGTTCTAGAGGTAGCACAGATACGCAGTATTTT.

This chain uses TRBV4-3 with TRBJ2-7, with D tentatively TRBD1 (5 bases). Trimming left V 0 bases short and J 2 bases short, with 8 bases between. The CDR3 extends over 14 amino acids. Germline V CDR1 and CDR2: LGHNA, YSLEER. DNA of the CDR3: TGCGCCAGCAGCCAAGACCCAGGGACCTACGAGCAGTACTTC. Protein product: CASSQDPGTYEQYF.

In the case of this clone: The junction departs from the called germline gene at one end, perhaps through a read error. This chain uses TRBV7-7 with TRBJ2-2; 9 bases map to TRBD1. There are 16 residues in the CDR3. CDR1 SSHAT and CDR2 FNYEAQ come from the germline V gene (reference sequence). DNA of the CDR3: TGTGCTAGCAGCCCCGGGACAGGGACGAACACCGGGGAGCTGTTTTTT. It encodes CASSPGTGTNTGELFF.

The J gene is TRBJ1-1, the V gene TRBV19, with D tentatively TRBD1 (6 bases). V lost 7 bases and J lost 1, with 19 bases in between. CDR1 and CDR2 from the germline V gene are LNHDA and SQIVND (reference sequence). The length of the CDR3 is 16 residues. The CDR3 sequence is CASTSSRGTKNTEAFF. The DNA of the CDR3 is TGTGCCAGTACCTCTTCGAGGGGGACAAAGAACACTGAAGCTTTCTTT. Looking up the rest from reference TRBV19 and TRBJ1-1 gives the full variable domain: DGGITQSPKYLFRKEGQNVTLSCEQNLNHDAMYWYRQDPGQGLRLIYYSQIVNDFQKGDIAEGYSVSREKKESFPLTVTSAQKNPTAFYLCASTSSRGTKNTEAFFGQGTRLTVV.

This clone is a singleton in its sample. The CDR3 sequence is CAWSSRVGTPGFAVIYAGTF. Written as DNA, the CDR3 is TGTGCCTGGAGTAGTAGGGTTGGGACACCGGGATTCGCGGTGATCTATGCGGGCACCTTC. The V call is TRBV30, the J call TRBJ1-2, with D tentatively TRBD1 (6 bases). Germline values: CDR1 GTSNPN, CDR2 SVGIG (reference sequence). The CDR3 is 20 amino acids. With 2 bases removed from V and 13 bases from J, the gap between germline ends came to 41 bases.